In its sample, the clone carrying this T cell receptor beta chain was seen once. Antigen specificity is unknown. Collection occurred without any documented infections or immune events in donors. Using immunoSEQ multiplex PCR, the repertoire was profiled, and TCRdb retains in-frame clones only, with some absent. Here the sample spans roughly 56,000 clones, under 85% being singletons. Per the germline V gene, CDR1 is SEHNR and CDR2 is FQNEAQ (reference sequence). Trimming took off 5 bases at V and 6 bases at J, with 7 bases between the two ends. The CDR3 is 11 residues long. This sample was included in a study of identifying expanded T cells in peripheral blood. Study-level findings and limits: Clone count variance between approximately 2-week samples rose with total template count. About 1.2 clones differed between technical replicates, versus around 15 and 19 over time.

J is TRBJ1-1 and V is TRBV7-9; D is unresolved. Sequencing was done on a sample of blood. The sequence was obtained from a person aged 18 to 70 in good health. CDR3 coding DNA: TGTGCCAGCAGCACGGCGGCTGAAGCTTTCTTT. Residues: CASSTAAEAFF.